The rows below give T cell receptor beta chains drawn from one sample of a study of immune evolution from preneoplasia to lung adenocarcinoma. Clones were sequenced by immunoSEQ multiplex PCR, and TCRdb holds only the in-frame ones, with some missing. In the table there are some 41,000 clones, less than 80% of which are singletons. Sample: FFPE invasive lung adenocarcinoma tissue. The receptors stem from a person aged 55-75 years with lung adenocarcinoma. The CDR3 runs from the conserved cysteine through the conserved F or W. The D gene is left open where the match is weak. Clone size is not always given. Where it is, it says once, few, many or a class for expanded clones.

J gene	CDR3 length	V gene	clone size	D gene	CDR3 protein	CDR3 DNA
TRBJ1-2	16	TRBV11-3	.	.	CASSLEAAGRRHGYTF	TGTGCCAGCAGCTTAGAGGCCGCGGGCCGGCGGCATGGCTACACCTTC
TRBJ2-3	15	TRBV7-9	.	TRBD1	CASSLVQGAADTQYF	TGTGCCAGCAGCTTAGTACAGGGGGCTGCAGATACGCAGTATTTT
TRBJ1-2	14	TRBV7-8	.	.	CASSLQGLDYGYTF	TGTGCCAGCAGCTTACAGGGCCTGGACTATGGCTACACCTTC
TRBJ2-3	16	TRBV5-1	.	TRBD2	CASSLVAGGSTDTQYF	TGCGCCAGCAGCTTGGTAGCGGGAGGCAGCACAGATACGCAGTATTTT
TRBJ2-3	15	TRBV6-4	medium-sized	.	CASSQVSGAADTQYF	TGTGCCAGCAGCCAGGTGTCGGGGGCTGCAGATACGCAGTATTTT
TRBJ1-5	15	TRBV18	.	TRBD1	CASSPDRVPNQPQHF	TGTGCCAGCTCACCAGACAGGGTCCCAAACCAGCCCCAGCATTTT
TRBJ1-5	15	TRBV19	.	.	CASSIVGGAREAQHF	TGTGCCAGTAGTATAGTTGGGGGGGCGCGGGAGGCCCAGCATTTT
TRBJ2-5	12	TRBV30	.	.	CAWEPPLETQYF	TGTGCCTGGGAGCCCCCTCTGGAGACCCAGTACTTC
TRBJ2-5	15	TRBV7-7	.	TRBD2	CASEAGGRSGETQYF	TGTGCTTCGGAGGCGGGAGGGCGCTCGGGAGAGACCCAGTACTTC
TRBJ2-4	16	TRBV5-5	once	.	CASSFTRPSAKNIQYF	TGTGCCAGCAGCTTTACTAGGCCCTCGGCCAAAAACATTCAGTACTTC
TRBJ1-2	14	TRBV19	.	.	CASTSPLSVGGYTF	TGTGCCAGTACGAGCCCTCTCTCAGTTGGTGGCTACACCTTC
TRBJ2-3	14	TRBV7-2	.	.	CASSLGRPPDTQYF	TGTGCCAGCAGCTTAGGAAGGCCCCCAGATACGCAGTATTTT
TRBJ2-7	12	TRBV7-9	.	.	CASRRDSYEQYF	TGTGCCAGCAGAAGGGATTCCTACGAGCAGTACTTC
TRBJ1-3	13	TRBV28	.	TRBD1	CAGQDRAGNTIYF	TGTGCCGGACAGGACAGGGCTGGAAACACCATATATTTT